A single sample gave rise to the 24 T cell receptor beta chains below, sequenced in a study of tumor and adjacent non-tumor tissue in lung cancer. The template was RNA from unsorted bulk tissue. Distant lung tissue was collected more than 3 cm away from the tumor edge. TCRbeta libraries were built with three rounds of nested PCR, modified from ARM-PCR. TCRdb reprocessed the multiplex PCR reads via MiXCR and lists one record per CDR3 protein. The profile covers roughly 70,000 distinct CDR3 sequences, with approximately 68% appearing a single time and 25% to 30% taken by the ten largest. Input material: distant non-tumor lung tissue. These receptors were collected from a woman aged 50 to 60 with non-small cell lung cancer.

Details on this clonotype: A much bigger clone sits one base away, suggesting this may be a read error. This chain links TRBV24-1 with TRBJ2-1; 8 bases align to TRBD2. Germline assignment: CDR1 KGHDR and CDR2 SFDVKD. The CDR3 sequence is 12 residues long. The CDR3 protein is CATSDLSGGQLF. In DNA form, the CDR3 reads TGTGCCACCAGTGATTTGTCGGGAGGGCAGTTATTC.

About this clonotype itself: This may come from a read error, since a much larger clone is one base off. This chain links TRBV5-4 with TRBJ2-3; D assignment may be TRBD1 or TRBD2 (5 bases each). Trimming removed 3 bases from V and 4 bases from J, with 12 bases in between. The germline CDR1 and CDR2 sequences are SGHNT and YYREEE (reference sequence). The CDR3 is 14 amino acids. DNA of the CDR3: TGTGCCAGCAGCTCTCAATTGGGGGCAGATACGCAGTATTTT. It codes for CASSSQLGADTQYF.

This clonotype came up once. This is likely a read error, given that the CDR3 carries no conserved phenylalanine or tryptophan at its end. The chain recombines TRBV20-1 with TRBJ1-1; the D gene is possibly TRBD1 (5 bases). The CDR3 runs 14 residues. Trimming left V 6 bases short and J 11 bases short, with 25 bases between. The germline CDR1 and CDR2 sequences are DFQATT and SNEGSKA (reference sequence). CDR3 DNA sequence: TGCAGTGCCTCGTCCGGTACAGGTCGTAGGAATGCTTTCATT. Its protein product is CSASSGTGRRNAFI.

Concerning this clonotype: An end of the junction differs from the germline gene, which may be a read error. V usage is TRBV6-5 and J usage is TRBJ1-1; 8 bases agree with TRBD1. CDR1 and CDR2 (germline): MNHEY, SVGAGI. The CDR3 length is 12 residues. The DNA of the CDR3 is TGTGCCAGCAACGAGCCCAGGGGGCGAGCTTTCTTC. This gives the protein CASNEPRGRAFF.

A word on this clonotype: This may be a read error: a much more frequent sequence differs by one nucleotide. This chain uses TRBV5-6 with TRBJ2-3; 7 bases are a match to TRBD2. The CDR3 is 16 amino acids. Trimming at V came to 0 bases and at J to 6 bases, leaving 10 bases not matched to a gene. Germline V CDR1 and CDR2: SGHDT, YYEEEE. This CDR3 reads CASSLVSSGVKDTQYF. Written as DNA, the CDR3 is TGTGCCAGCAGCTTGGTATCTAGCGGCGTGAAGGATACGCAGTATTTT.

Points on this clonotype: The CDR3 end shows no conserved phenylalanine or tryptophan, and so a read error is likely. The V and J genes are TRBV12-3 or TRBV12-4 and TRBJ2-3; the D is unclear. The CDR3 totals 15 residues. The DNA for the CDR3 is TGTGCCAGCAGTTTAGAGACACTAAGTACAGATACACAGTATATT. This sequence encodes CASSLETLSTDTQYI.

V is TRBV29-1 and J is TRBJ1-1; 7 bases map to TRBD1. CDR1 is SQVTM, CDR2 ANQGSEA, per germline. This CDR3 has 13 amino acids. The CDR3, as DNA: TGCAACGTACACCAGGGGGATCGCACTGAAGCTTTCTTT. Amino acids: CNVHQGDRTEAFF.

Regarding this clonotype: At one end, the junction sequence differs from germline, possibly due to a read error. The CDR3 sequence is CVSSVEGTGTEAFF. In nucleotides, the CDR3 is TGTGTCAGCAGTGTTGAGGGAACGGGCACTGAAGCCTTCTTT. The chain uses TRBV6-1 and TRBJ1-1; D unclear. Germline loops: CDR1 MNHNS, CDR2 SASEGT. CDR3 length: 14 amino acids.

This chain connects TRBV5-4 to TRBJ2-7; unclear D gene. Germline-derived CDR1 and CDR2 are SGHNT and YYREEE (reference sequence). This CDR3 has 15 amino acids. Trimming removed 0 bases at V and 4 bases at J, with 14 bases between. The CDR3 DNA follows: TGTGCCAGCAGCTTGGAGGGAACCTGGTCTTACGAGCAGTACTTC. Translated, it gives CASSLEGTWSYEQYF.

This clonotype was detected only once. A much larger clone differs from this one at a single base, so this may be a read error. This CDR3 reads CAFSDPGQELTYEQYF. The CDR3, as DNA: TGTGCCTTCAGTGACCCGGGACAGGAGTTGACATACGAGCAGTACTTC. This chain joins TRBV10-3 and TRBJ2-7; 8 bases line up with TRBD1. There are 16 residues in the CDR3. Per germline, CDR1 ENHRY and CDR2 SYGVKD.

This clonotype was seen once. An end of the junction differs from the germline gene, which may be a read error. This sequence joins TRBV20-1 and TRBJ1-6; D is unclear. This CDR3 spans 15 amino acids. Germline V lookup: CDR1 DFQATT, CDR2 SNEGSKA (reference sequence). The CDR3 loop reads CSAPGPGRYNSPLRF. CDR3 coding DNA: TGCAGTGCTCCAGGTCCTGGGCGCTATAATTCACCTCTCCGCTTT.

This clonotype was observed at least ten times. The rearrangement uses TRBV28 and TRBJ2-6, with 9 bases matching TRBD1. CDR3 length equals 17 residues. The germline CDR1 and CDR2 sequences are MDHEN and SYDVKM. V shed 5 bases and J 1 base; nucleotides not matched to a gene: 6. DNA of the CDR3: TGTGCCAGCAGTGGGGGGACAGGGAAATCTGGGGCCAACGTCCTGACTTTC. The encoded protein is CASSGGTGKSGANVLTF.

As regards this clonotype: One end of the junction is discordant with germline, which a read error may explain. Here the CDR3 reads CTSCVVGPNQPQHF. Written as DNA, the CDR3 is TGTACCAGCTGTGTTGTGGGGCCCAATCAGCCCCAGCATTTT. The chain employs TRBV6-1 and TRBJ1-5; D may be TRBD1 (5 bases). Germline V gene lookup returns CDR1 MNHNS and CDR2 SASEGT. The CDR3 runs 14 residues.

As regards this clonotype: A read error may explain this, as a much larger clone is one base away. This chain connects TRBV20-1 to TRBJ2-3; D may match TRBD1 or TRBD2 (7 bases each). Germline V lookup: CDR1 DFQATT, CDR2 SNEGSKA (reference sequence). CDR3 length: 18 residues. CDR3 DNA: TGCAGTGCTAGAGATCCAACAGCGGGACAGAAAAGCACAGGTACGCAGTATTTT. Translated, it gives CSARDPTAGQKSTGTQYF.

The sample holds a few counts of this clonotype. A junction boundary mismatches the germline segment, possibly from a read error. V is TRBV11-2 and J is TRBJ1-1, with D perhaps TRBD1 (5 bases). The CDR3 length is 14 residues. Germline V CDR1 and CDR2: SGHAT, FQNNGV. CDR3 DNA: TGTGCCAGCAACTTATCCCAGGGAGGTACTGAAGCTTCCTTT. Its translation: CASNLSQGGTEASF. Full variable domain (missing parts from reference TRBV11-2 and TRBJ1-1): EAGVAQSPRYKIIEKRQSVAFWCNPISGHATLYWYQQILGQGPKLLIQFQNNGVVDDSQLPKDRFSAERLKGVDSTLKIQPAKLEDSAVYLCASNLSQGGTEASFGQGTRLTVV.

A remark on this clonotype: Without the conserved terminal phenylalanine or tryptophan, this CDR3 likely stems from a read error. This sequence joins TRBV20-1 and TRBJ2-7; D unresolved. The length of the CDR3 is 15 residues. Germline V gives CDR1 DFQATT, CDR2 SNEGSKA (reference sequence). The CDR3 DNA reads TGTAGTGCTAGAGATCAGACGGCCAGCTTCTACGAGCAGTACCTC. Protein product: CSARDQTASFYEQYL.

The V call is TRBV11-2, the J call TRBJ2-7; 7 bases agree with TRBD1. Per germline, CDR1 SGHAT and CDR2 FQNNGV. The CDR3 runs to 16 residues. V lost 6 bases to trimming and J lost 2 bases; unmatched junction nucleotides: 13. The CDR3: CASSISGGATPYEQYF. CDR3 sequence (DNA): TGTGCCAGCAGTATATCAGGGGGAGCGACCCCCTACGAGCAGTACTTC.

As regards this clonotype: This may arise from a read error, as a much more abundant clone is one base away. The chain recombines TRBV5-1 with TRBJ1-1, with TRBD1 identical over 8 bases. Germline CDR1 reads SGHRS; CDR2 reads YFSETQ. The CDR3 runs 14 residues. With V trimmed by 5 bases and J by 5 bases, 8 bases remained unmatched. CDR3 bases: TGCGCCAGCAGTGCCACAGGGGGACGAACTGAAGCTTTCTTT. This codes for CASSATGGRTEAFF.

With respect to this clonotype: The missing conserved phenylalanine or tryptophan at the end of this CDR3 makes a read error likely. The CDR3 DNA follows: TGTGCCATCAGTGAGCAAGACTCGGTCACAGATACGCAGTATTCT. Its protein product is CAISEQDSVTDTQYS. This sequence joins TRBV10-3 and TRBJ2-3; no reliable D call. The CDR3 loop spans 15 amino acids. Trimming took 2 bases from V and 2 from J, leaving 11 bases between them. Germline V gene lookup returns CDR1 ENHRY and CDR2 SYGVKD.

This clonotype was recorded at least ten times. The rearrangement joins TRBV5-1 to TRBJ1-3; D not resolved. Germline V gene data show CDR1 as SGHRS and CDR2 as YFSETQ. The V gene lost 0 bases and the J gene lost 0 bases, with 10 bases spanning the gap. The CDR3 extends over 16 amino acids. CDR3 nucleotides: TGCGCCAGCAGCTTGGGACGGATCGACTCTGGAAACACCATATATTTT. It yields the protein CASSLGRIDSGNTIYF.

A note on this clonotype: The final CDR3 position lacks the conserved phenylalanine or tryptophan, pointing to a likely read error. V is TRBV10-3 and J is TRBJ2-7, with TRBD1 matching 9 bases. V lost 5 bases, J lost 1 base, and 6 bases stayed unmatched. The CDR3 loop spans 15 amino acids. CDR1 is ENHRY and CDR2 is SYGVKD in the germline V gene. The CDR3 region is CAISPGTGNSYEQYL. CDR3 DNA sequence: TGTGCCATCAGTCCCGGGACAGGGAATTCCTACGAGCAGTACTTA.

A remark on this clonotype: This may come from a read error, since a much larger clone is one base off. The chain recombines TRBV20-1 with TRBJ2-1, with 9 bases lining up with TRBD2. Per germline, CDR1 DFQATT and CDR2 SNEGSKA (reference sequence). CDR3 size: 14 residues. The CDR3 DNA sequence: TGCAATGCTCATAGCGGGAGTAGGGGTAATGAGCAGTTCTTC. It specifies CNAHSGSRGNEQFF.

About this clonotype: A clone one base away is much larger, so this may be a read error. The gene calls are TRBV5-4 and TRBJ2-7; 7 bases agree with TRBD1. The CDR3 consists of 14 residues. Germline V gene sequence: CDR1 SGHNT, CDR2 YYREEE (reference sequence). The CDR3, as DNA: TGTACCAGCAGCTGGGACAGCGGTAGCTACGAGCAGTACTTC. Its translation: CTSSWDSGSYEQYF.

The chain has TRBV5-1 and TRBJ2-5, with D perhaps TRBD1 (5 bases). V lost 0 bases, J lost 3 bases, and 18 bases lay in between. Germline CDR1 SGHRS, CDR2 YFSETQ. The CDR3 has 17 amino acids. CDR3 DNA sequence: TGCGCCAGCAGCTTGGGTTGGGGCCGATACAACGAAGAGACCCAGTACTTC. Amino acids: CASSLGWGRYNEETQYF.